This TCR beta chain stems from a study of tumor and adjacent non-tumor tissue in lung cancer. Study results and limitations: Normal lung showed higher cumulative top 100 clone frequency than tumor. Tumor tissue had significantly higher TCR diversity than normal lung. Shorter survival was associated with higher TCR diversity in tumors.

TCRbeta libraries were built with three rounds of nested PCR, modified from ARM-PCR. TCRdb reprocessed the multiplex PCR reads with MiXCR, giving one entry per CDR3 protein. The sample includes 89,000 or so distinct CDR3 sequences, approximately 57% of them seen just once. At least ten counts were recorded for this clonotype. Antigen: not known. RNA was extracted from bulk tissue without any cell sorting. Donors were chemotherapy-naive, newly diagnosed lung cancer surgical patients in China, August–November 2014. CDR1 is SQVTM, CDR2 ANQGSEA, per germline. V was cut by 5 bases and J by 1 base, with 9 bases left in between. The CDR3 covers 13 residues.

The chain employs TRBV29-1 and TRBJ2-4, with unresolved D. This receptor was obtained from a man aged 70-80 years with non-small cell lung cancer. The sample was lung tumor tissue. The CDR3 region is CSVWTPAKNIQYF. Here the CDR3 DNA reads TGCAGCGTTTGGACCCCCGCCAAAAACATTCAGTACTTC.